This T cell receptor (beta chain) was profiled in a study of T-cell memory formation after mild COVID-19. Overall study: TCR clusters were largely donor specific.

Trimming took 4 bases from V and 10 from J, leaving 18 bases between them. Looked up from germline, CDR1 is SGHRS and CDR2 is YFSETQ. The CDR3 spans 15 residues. The table lists this clonotype with many counts. The target antigen is unknown. Sample barcodes and UMIs were carried by the TCR alpha and TCR beta cDNA libraries that 5'RACE generated with constant-segment primers. TCRdb re-called the 5' RACE reads through MiXCR, storing one row per CDR3 protein. The sample includes some 300,000 distinct CDR3 sequences, around 19% of them seen just once. Findings and limits, study-wide: The main location of contracting CD4+ clones was CM and EM, and that of contracting CD8+ clones was EMRA.

This sequence joins TRBV5-1 and TRBJ1-6; D possibly corresponds to TRBD1 (6 bases). The sequence derives from a young man who had mild COVID-19 (a few samples of this study predate the infection). Cell type and time point are not known. The sample comprised PBMCs or a T cell subset sorted from them (not recorded which). CDR3 DNA: TGCGCCAGCAGCCCACAGGGCCTGGGACAATCACCCCTCCACTTT. It encodes CASSPQGLGQSPLHF.